This T cell receptor beta chain was captured by sequencing in a study of T cells in Graves' hyperthyroidism and ophthalmopathy. Patients aged 18 to 65 had newly diagnosed hyperthyroidism of under 2 months' duration. Amplified regions were TCR beta CDR3 sequences from RNA transcripts. With the HTBI primer set, the TCR CDR3 went through a first round of RT-PCR. From the multiplex PCR reads, TCRdb called clonotypes with MiXCR, one entry per CDR3 protein. The top ten hold about 26% of the sample, which has about 350,000 distinct CDR3 sequences, around 14% seen once. Only a few counts were recorded for this clonotype. The specimen was blood. This TCR derives from a young woman with Graves' hyperthyroidism.

CDR3 nucleotide sequence: TGTGCCAGCAGTTCATCCGGGACTGGGGACAATGAGCAGTTCTTC. Translation gives CASSSSGTGDNEQFF. The chain is built from TRBV7-8 and TRBJ2-1, with D tentatively TRBD2 (6 bases). V gave up 6 bases and J gave up 5 bases, with 17 bases separating them. Germline-derived CDR1 and CDR2 are SGHVS and FQNEAQ. The CDR3 loop spans 15 amino acids.